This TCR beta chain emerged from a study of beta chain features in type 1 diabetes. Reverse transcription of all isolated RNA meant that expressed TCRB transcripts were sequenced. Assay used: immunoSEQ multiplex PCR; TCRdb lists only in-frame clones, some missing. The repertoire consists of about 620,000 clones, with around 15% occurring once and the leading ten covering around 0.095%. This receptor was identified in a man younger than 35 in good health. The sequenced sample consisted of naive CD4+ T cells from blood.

For the CDR3, the DNA is TGCGCCAGCAGCCAAGTAGCGGTATGGTACAATGAGCAGTTCTTC. Protein sequence: CASSQVAVWYNEQFF. The chain couples TRBV4-1 to TRBJ2-1; a possible D gene is TRBD2 (6 bases). In germline, CDR1 is MGHRA, CDR2 YSYEKL. V gave up 1 base and J gave up 4 bases, with 11 bases separating them. The CDR3 spans 15 residues.